The T cell receptor beta chain under discussion was sequenced for a study of cytomegalovirus exposure and HLA in healthy donors. Findings of the study overall: The investigators catalogued 150 or so TCR beta chains as cytomegalovirus-associated. Most TCR sequences were uncommon, yet certain public TCRs appeared in many donors. Later, an analysis found that TCR clusters from the first cohort tended to co-occur in the 120 validation repertoires.

The donors were members of the validation cohort, which comprised about 120 subjects and was separate from the first cohort of roughly 700 subjects. The CDR3 totals 14 residues. With V trimmed by 4 bases and J by 6 bases, 9 bases remained unmatched. Germline loops: CDR1 SGHDT, CDR2 YYEEEE. For this clone: Antigen unknown.

Sequencing used immunoSEQ multiplex PCR; TCRdb keeps in-frame clones, though not all of them. The sample lists roughly 100,000 clones; roughly 94% were seen once. Specimen: PBMCs. The V and J genes are TRBV5-6 and TRBJ1-2; TRBD1 aligns across 7 bases. The receptor comes from a woman younger than 30 in good health and CMV-seronegative. The CDR3 loop reads CASSPRGQHNGYTF. Here the CDR3 DNA reads TGTGCCAGCAGCCCGAGGGGACAGCACAATGGCTACACCTTC.